The 17 T cell receptor beta chains given below trace back to one sample, sequenced in a study of cytomegalovirus exposure and HLA in healthy donors. Use of 60 Vbeta and 13 Jbeta primers characterized the PCR. Using immunoSEQ multiplex PCR, the repertoire was profiled, and TCRdb retains in-frame clones only, with some absent. This sample has fewer than 200,000 clones; about 71% occur once, and the top ten carry 2.8%. Sequencing used PBMCs. Every receptor here comes from a young woman in good health and CMV-seronegative.

The chain is built from TRBV27 and TRBJ2-7; D possibly corresponds to TRBD2 (5 bases). Germline V gene lookup returns CDR1 MNHEY and CDR2 SMNVEV (reference sequence). The CDR3 runs 13 residues. V dropped 5 bases and J dropped 5 bases, with 13 bases sitting between them. This chain's CDR3 is CASSTIATDEQYF. DNA of the CDR3: TGTGCCAGCAGTACAATAGCGACCGACGAGCAGTACTTC.

This chain's CDR3 is CASSHPTAGPDYEQYF. DNA for the CDR3: TGCGCCAGCAGCCATCCCACGGCGGGTCCAGACTACGAGCAGTACTTC. The chain has TRBV4-1 and TRBJ2-7; the D gene is possibly TRBD2 (5 bases). Deletions cut 3 bases from V and 3 bases from J, with 18 bases between. The CDR3 contains 16 residues. Germline assignment: CDR1 MGHRA and CDR2 YSYEKL.

This chain links TRBV28 with TRBJ2-7; 9 nucleotides line up with TRBD2. V lost 7 bases and J lost 0; bases outside the gene matches: 16. The CDR3 loop spans 18 amino acids. Germline V gene lookup returns CDR1 MDHEN and CDR2 SYDVKM. The CDR3 protein is CASTPGFVAGALSYEQYF. The CDR3 DNA reads as TGTGCCAGCACCCCAGGGTTCGTAGCGGGAGCCCTCTCCTACGAGCAGTACTTC.

This clone was recorded a few times. The J gene is TRBJ2-3, the V gene TRBV7-2, with D perhaps TRBD2 (6 bases). The CDR3 spans 16 residues. Germline lookup yields CDR1 SGHTA and CDR2 FQGNSA. The ends were cut back, 1 base at V and 1 base at J, with 12 bases in the middle. For the CDR3, the DNA is TGTGCCAGCAGCTTAGGGGGACTCTTAGGCACAGATACGCAGTATTTT. Its protein product is CASSLGGLLGTDTQYF.

The chain joins TRBV2 to TRBJ2-2; TRBD2 matches 10 bases. The J segment lost 5 bases and the V segment lost 5 bases, leaving 5 bases of the junction unmatched. Looked up from germline, CDR1 is SNHLY and CDR2 is FYNNEI. The CDR3 loop spans 15 amino acids. The CDR3: CASSRSGGETGELFF. The CDR3 coding sequence is TGTGCCAGCAGTCGAAGCGGGGGGGAGACCGGGGAGCTGTTTTTT. The whole variable domain, filled in from reference TRBV2 and TRBJ2-2, reads EPEVTQTPSHQVTQMGQEVILRCVPISNHLYFYWYRQILGQKVEFLVSFYNNEISEKSEIFDDQFSVERPDGSNFTLKIRSTKLEDSAMYFCASSRSGGETGELFFGEGSRLTVL.

This clone showed up just once. This rearrangement joins TRBV11-2 to TRBJ2-3; 9 bases align to TRBD2. The V and J ends lost 3 bases and 2 bases, in that order; junction bases with no gene match: 3. Germline-derived CDR1 and CDR2 are SGHAT and FQNNGV. The CDR3 totals 15 residues. The CDR3 loop is CASSFSGRPTDTQYF. The CDR3 nucleotides are TGTGCCAGCAGCTTTAGCGGGAGACCCACAGATACGCAGTATTTT.

The chain employs TRBV5-1 and TRBJ2-5; 9 nucleotides align to TRBD2. The V and J ends lost 0 bases and 3 bases, in that order; junction bases with no gene match: 9. Germline-derived CDR1 and CDR2 are SGHRS and YFSETQ. The CDR3 has 17 residues. The CDR3 sequence: CASSLEGGGGAEETQYF. The CDR3 coding sequence is TGCGCCAGCAGCTTGGAAGGTGGCGGGGGGGCGGAAGAGACCCAGTACTTC.

The count of this clone is one. The CDR3 bases are TGTGCCAGCTTGGGTGGAAGAGGGACTGAAGCTTTCTTT. This codes for CASLGGRGTEAFF. V is TRBV13 and J is TRBJ1-1, with no clear D. In germline, CDR1 is PRHDT, CDR2 FYEKMQ (reference sequence). The CDR3 length is 13 residues. The V and J ends lost 8 bases and 5 bases respectively, with 15 bases between them.

J is TRBJ2-7 and V is TRBV15, with 7 bases identical to TRBD2. J gave up 5 bases and V 5 bases, and 12 bases lay outside the gene matches. CDR3 length: 15 residues. Germline assignment: CDR1 LNHNV and CDR2 YYDKDF (reference sequence). CDR3 sequence: CATSGLGGAEDEQYF. The DNA of the CDR3 is TGTGCCACCAGCGGGTTGGGAGGGGCTGAAGACGAGCAGTACTTC.

V usage is TRBV7-9 and J usage is TRBJ2-2; TRBD1 aligns across 11 bases. CDR1 is SEHNR, CDR2 FQNEAQ, per germline (reference sequence). This CDR3 region has 16 residues. V lost 5 bases, J lost 5 bases, and 7 bases stayed unmatched. This CDR3 reads CASSLGQGALTGELFF. CDR3 DNA: TGTGCCAGCAGCCTCGGACAGGGGGCGCTAACCGGGGAGCTGTTTTTT.

This chain links TRBV28 with TRBJ1-6; tentative D call: TRBD1 (6 bases). Germline assignment: CDR1 MDHEN and CDR2 SYDVKM. CDR3 length: 12 residues. CDR3 sequence (DNA): TGTTCAACTACAGGGTATAATTCACCCCTCCACTTT. Protein: CSTTGYNSPLHF.

CDR3 sequence: CASSYLYNEQFF. The CDR3 DNA reads TGTGCCAGCAGCTATTTATACAATGAGCAGTTCTTC. This sequence joins TRBV2 and TRBJ2-1, with D unclear. Trimming left V 6 bases short and J 4 bases short, with 7 bases between. Germline loops: CDR1 SNHLY, CDR2 FYNNEI. This CDR3 is 12 amino acids long.

CDR3 in amino acids: CASSLSGLSSYNEQFF. The CDR3 bases are TGTGCCAGCAGTTTATCGGGACTCAGCTCCTACAATGAGCAGTTCTTC. The chain recombines TRBV28 with TRBJ2-1; the D gene is possibly TRBD2 (6 bases). Between the trimmed V and J ends, which lost 1 base and 0 bases, there was a span of 10 bases. The germline gives CDR1 MDHEN, CDR2 SYDVKM. The CDR3 loop spans 16 amino acids.

This sequence joins TRBV29-1 and TRBJ2-6, with D tentatively TRBD2 (5 bases). There are 16 residues in the CDR3. The V gene's germline CDR1 is SQVTM and CDR2 ANQGSEA. Trimming pared 1 base from V and 1 base from J, leaving 11 bases between. The CDR3 DNA is TGCAGCGTTGAAGGACACCCGGGATCTGGGGCCAACGTCCTGACTTTC. This encodes CSVEGHPGSGANVLTF.

The chain carries TRBV14 and TRBJ1-1; 9 bases map to TRBD1. This CDR3 is built from 16 residues. Germline trimming cut 5 bases from V and 7 bases from J; bases unmatched to any gene: 14. Germline CDR1 reads SGHDN; CDR2 reads FVKESK. CDR3 amino acids: CASSYPGDRTGDEAFF. The CDR3 bases are TGTGCCAGCAGCTACCCGGGCGACCGGACAGGGGATGAAGCTTTCTTT.

The chain joins TRBV7-2 to TRBJ2-5; 8 positions agree with TRBD2. J was trimmed by 4 bases and V by 4 bases; bases with no gene match: 8. The CDR3 covers 15 residues. The germline CDR1 and CDR2 sequences are SGHTA and FQGNSA. Written as DNA, the CDR3 is TGTGCCAGCAGCTCCGGGGGGGCGTTACGAGAGACCCAGTACTTC. Translation: CASSSGGALRETQYF.

The V gene is TRBV5-5, the J gene TRBJ1-3; D call uncertain. There are 16 residues in the CDR3. The germline V gene encodes CDR1 SGHKS and CDR2 YYEKEE (reference sequence). V was pared by 0 bases and J by 0 bases, with 10 bases between. Written as DNA, the CDR3 is TGTGCCAGCAGCTTGGGAGGGATTAGCTCTGGAAACACCATATATTTT. It yields the protein CASSLGGISSGNTIYF.